This TCR beta chain appears in the sequencing data of a study of blood T cell repertoires in COVID-19. Overall study context: Material from acute and convalescent COVID-19 was sourced from the United States, Italy and Spain. PBMCs, B-cell-depleted T cells, or T cells provided the cDNA or gDNA that made up the material.

The CDR3 covers 15 residues. From germline, CDR1 is SGHRS and CDR2 YFSETQ. The trim removed 4 bases at V and 1 base at J, leaving 6 bases unmatched. The authors' processing: Amplified reference gene primers provided the basis for estimating nucleated cell counts. Measured with immunoSEQ multiplex PCR; TCRdb has only the in-frame clones, and not every one. V and J calls and clone size follow that table, whereas D and trimming were derived from the DNA. The data contain approximately 150,000 clones, approximately 80% of them singletons. The genes are TRBV5-1 and TRBJ2-3; 7 nucleotides match TRBD2. The clonotype originates from a human donor in a cohort sampled during active COVID-19. The sample comprised peripheral blood. The CDR3 spells CASSQSGTGTDTQYF. CDR3 DNA sequence: TGCGCCAGCAGCCAAAGCGGGACCGGCACAGATACGCAGTATTTT.